One sample yielded the 27 T cell receptor beta chains listed below, sequenced in a study of cytomegalovirus exposure and HLA in healthy donors (dated by TCRdb to 2016 to 2017). The library came from the immunoSEQ multiplex PCR assay. For the multiplex PCR, a mixture combining 60 forward primers for TCR Vbeta segments and 13 reverse primers for TCR Jbeta segments was used. TCRdb took over this immuneACCESS table, retaining in-frame rearrangements with V and J assigned. Such tables are incomplete; in checked studies, under half of the missing clones stem from an unresolved V gene, and the remainder is unexplained. This sample comprises around 190,000 clones, roughly 88% of them detected only once. The ten largest clonotypes hold around 1.2% of the sample. The material sequenced was PBMCs. Receptor source: a girl aged 2 to 10 in good health and CMV-seropositive.

The chain is built from TRBV11-2 and TRBJ2-7, with a possible D match to TRBD2 (6 bases). V shed 3 bases and J shed 3 bases, with 12 bases lying between them. Germline V gene lookup returns CDR1 SGHAT and CDR2 FQNNGV. This CDR3 region has 14 residues. In nucleotides, the CDR3 is TGTGCCAGCAGCTTTGGAGGGGTTCTCTACGAGCAGTACTTC. Its translation: CASSFGGVLYEQYF.

Concerning this clone itself: Other DNA sequences within the sample encode an identical CDR3. The chain couples TRBV28 to TRBJ2-1; TRBD2 aligns across 12 bases. The CDR3 has 15 amino acids. Germline trimming cut 1 base from V and 9 bases from J; bases unmatched to any gene: 4. The V gene's germline CDR1 is MDHEN and CDR2 SYDVKM. CDR3 in amino acids: CASSLSSGRAGEQFF. The DNA of the CDR3 is TGTGCCAGCAGTTTATCTAGCGGGAGGGCGGGTGAGCAGTTCTTC.

In DNA form, the CDR3 reads TGTGCCAGCAGTTTTCTTTCAGGGCACTACGAGCAGTACTTC. Its translation is CASSFLSGHYEQYF. V and J are TRBV27 and TRBJ2-7, with TRBD1 as a possible D gene (5 bases). Germline assignment: CDR1 MNHEY and CDR2 SMNVEV (reference sequence). Trimming removed 3 bases at V and 3 bases at J, with 12 bases between. This CDR3 region has 14 residues.

This chain connects TRBV10-3 to TRBJ2-2; 9 positions agree with TRBD1. This CDR3 is built from 18 residues. V trimming: 3 bases; J trimming: 0 bases; junction bases outside the gene matches: 8. The germline CDR1 and CDR2 sequences are ENHRY and SYGVKD. In DNA form, the CDR3 reads TGTGCCATCAGTGAACGGGACAGGGCTTTGTCGAACACCGGGGAGCTGTTTTTT. Translated, it gives CAISERDRALSNTGELFF.

This chain links TRBV2 with TRBJ2-5, with 10 nucleotides matching TRBD1. The J call may be in error: the DNA end matches TRBJ2-7 better. Germline V gene sequence: CDR1 SNHLY, CDR2 FYNNEI. This CDR3 is built from 14 residues. The CDR3 nucleotides are TGTGCCAGCAGTGAGGGACAGGGGACCTACGAGCAGTACTTC. The encoded protein is CASSEGQGTYEQYF.

The rearrangement links TRBV19 to TRBJ2-5; 9 bases agree with TRBD2. The J call may be in error: the DNA end matches TRBJ2-7 better. This CDR3 is 14 amino acids long. Germline CDR1 and CDR2: LNHDA and SQIVND (reference sequence). CDR3 nucleotides: TGTGCCAGTAGTCGGCGGGAGGGCTCCTACGAGCAGTACTTC. Protein: CASSRREGSYEQYF.

The chain is built from TRBV4-2 and TRBJ2-4; TRBD2 might be the D (5 bases). The CDR3 totals 14 residues. Per germline, CDR1 LGHNA and CDR2 YNFKEQ. Trimming took 5 bases from V and 1 from J, leaving 9 bases between them. As DNA, the CDR3 is TGTGCCAGCAGCGTGCCGGGGGCCAAAAACATTCAGTACTTC. Its protein product is CASSVPGAKNIQYF.

This chain links TRBV10-3 with TRBJ2-1; 7 bases line up with TRBD2. The CDR3 contains 13 residues. In germline, CDR1 is ENHRY, CDR2 SYGVKD. With 11 bases clipped from V and 0 bases from J, the junction kept 4 bases outside the gene matches. The CDR3 nucleotides read TGTGCCGTCGGGGGGAGCTCCTACAATGAGCAGTTCTTC. This sequence encodes CAVGGSSYNEQFF.

The chain joins TRBV27 to TRBJ1-2; D may be TRBD1 (6 bases). Looked up from germline, CDR1 is MNHEY and CDR2 is SMNVEV (reference sequence). The CDR3 length is 14 residues. Trimming took 7 bases from V and 4 from J, leaving 16 bases between them. The CDR3 sequence: CASKRGGDLYGYTF. The CDR3, as DNA: TGTGCCAGCAAAAGGGGGGGGGACCTCTATGGCTACACCTTC.

V gene TRBV28 combines with J gene TRBJ2-5, with a possible D match to TRBD2 (5 bases). Germline lookup yields CDR1 MDHEN and CDR2 SYDVKM. The CDR3 spans 12 residues. V lost 6 bases to trimming and J lost 6 bases, with 11 bases between them. This chain's CDR3 is CASSATGKTQYF. The CDR3, as DNA: TGTGCCAGCAGCGCCACCGGGAAGACCCAGTACTTC.

CDR3 sequence: CASSQAPPSASSYNEQFF. The CDR3 DNA sequence: TGCGCCAGCAGCCAAGCCCCCCCCAGCGCTAGCTCCTACAATGAGCAGTTCTTC. The rearrangement links TRBV4-1 to TRBJ2-1; no reliable D call. With 1 base removed from V and 0 bases from J, the gap between germline ends came to 16 bases. The V gene's germline CDR1 is MGHRA and CDR2 YSYEKL. The CDR3 covers 18 residues.

This clone was seen more than once but under ten times. The chain couples TRBV9 to TRBJ1-4, with D perhaps matching TRBD1 (6 bases). Trimming left V 3 bases short and J 2 bases short, with 11 bases between. Germline CDR1 and CDR2: SGDLS and YYNGEE. This CDR3 contains 15 residues. The CDR3 protein is CASSERGFTNEKLFF. The CDR3 region has the DNA TGTGCCAGCAGCGAAAGGGGGTTTACTAATGAAAAACTGTTTTTT.

CDR3 DNA sequence: TGTGCCAGCAGTTCCCTAGCGGGAGAGATATACGAGCAGTACTTC. Encoded protein: CASSSLAGEIYEQYF. V gene TRBV27 combines with J gene TRBJ2-7; the match to TRBD2 covers 10 bases. V lost 4 bases and J lost 4; bases outside the gene matches: 7. The CDR3 contains 15 residues. Looked up from germline, CDR1 is MNHEY and CDR2 is SMNVEV (reference sequence).

V and J are TRBV4-1 and TRBJ2-1, with 7 nucleotides matching TRBD2. Germline lookup yields CDR1 MGHRA and CDR2 YSYEKL. This CDR3 has 15 amino acids. The V and J ends lost 3 bases and 8 bases, in that order; junction bases with no gene match: 10. This CDR3 reads CASSQAGAPADEQFF. The CDR3 DNA sequence: TGCGCCAGCAGCCAGGCGGGAGCCCCTGCGGATGAGCAGTTCTTC.

The J gene is TRBJ2-1, the V gene TRBV7-9; the D is unclear. The CDR3 sequence is 18 residues long. Germline lookup yields CDR1 SEHNR and CDR2 FQNEAQ (reference sequence). Trimming cost V 4 bases and J 2 bases, with 21 bases left between them. This CDR3 is CASSCTTRRRHTYNEQFF. The CDR3 nucleotides are TGTGCCAGCAGCTGCACCACCCGGCGGCGGCATACCTACAATGAGCAGTTCTTC.

The V call is TRBV6-5, the J call TRBJ1-1, with D possibly being TRBD1 (6 bases). This CDR3 is 15 amino acids long. V was shortened by 4 bases and J by 0 bases, with 12 bases between the two germline ends. Germline loops: CDR1 MNHEY, CDR2 SVGAGI. The DNA of the CDR3 is TGTGCCAGCAGTTCGGACAGCTCAATGAACACTGAAGCTTTCTTT. Encoded protein: CASSSDSSMNTEAFF.

This rearrangement joins TRBV6-1 to TRBJ2-7, with 9 positions matching TRBD1. The CDR3 loop spans 18 amino acids. With V trimmed by 0 bases and J by 2 bases, 11 bases remained unmatched. The V gene's germline CDR1 is MNHNS and CDR2 SASEGT. DNA of the CDR3: TGTGCCAGCAGTGAAGCGCTTCGAGGACAGGGGTTAACCTACGAGCAGTACTTC. Amino acids: CASSEALRGQGLTYEQYF.

This clone was detected once. The chain combines TRBV30 with TRBJ1-6; D possibly corresponds to TRBD1 (6 bases). V lost 4 bases, J lost 7 bases, and 11 bases lay in between. Germline V gives CDR1 GTSNPN, CDR2 SVGIG (reference sequence). The CDR3 has 13 amino acids. CDR3 in amino acids: CAWTGQLNSPLHF. The DNA for the CDR3 is TGTGCCTGGACTGGACAGCTAAATTCACCCCTCCACTTT.

This clone occurred a few times. The gene calls are TRBV27 and TRBJ1-1; D perhaps matches TRBD1 (5 bases). The CDR3 totals 15 residues. Germline-derived CDR1 and CDR2 are MNHEY and SMNVEV (reference sequence). V lost 0 bases to trimming and J lost 0 bases, with 8 bases between them. The CDR3 sequence: CASSLSPGMNTEAFF. DNA for the CDR3: TGTGCCAGCAGTTTATCTCCAGGGATGAACACTGAAGCTTTCTTT.

V usage is TRBV5-6 and J usage is TRBJ1-1; the match to TRBD1 covers 7 bases. This CDR3 comprises 15 residues. V lost 4 bases, J lost 4 bases, and 10 bases stayed unmatched. Per the germline V gene, CDR1 is SGHDT and CDR2 is YYEEEE. Here the CDR3 reads CASSPMTGLATEAFF. The CDR3 nucleotides read TGTGCCAGCAGCCCAATGACAGGGCTGGCCACTGAAGCTTTCTTT.

The rearrangement uses TRBV5-1 and TRBJ2-5; 9 positions agree with TRBD2. This CDR3 has 18 residues. Germline V gene data show CDR1 as SGHRS and CDR2 as YFSETQ. V lost 7 bases, J lost 2 bases, and 18 bases stayed unmatched. The DNA for the CDR3 is TGCGCCAGCGCACCAAACTCCCAAGCGGGAGGAGGGCAAGAGACCCAGTACTTC. Translating gives CASAPNSQAGGGQETQYF.

The rearrangement uses TRBV29-1 and TRBJ2-7; 7 bases align to TRBD2. The CDR3 runs 13 residues. V shed 7 bases and J 4 bases; nucleotides not matched to a gene: 10. The germline V gene encodes CDR1 SQVTM and CDR2 ANQGSEA. The DNA of the CDR3 is TGCAGCGCTTGGGGGGGTCCTGGTTACGAGCAGTACTTC. Protein product: CSAWGGPGYEQYF.

In DNA form, the CDR3 reads TGTGCCAGCAGCTTAACCCCAGGAGGGAAAAACATTCAGTACTTC. Protein product: CASSLTPGGKNIQYF. The V and J genes are TRBV11-3 and TRBJ2-4; a weak D match, TRBD2 (6 bases). The V end lost 2 bases, the J end lost 4 bases, and 12 bases lay between the germline ends. Germline loops: CDR1 SGHNT, CDR2 YENEEA. The CDR3 is 15 residues long.

In its sample, this clone was seen once. CDR3 in DNA: TGTGCCAGCAGCCCCCGGGACAGGGGGGACGAGCAGTACTTC. Translation gives CASSPRDRGDEQYF. V usage is TRBV7-2 and J usage is TRBJ2-7, with 11 bases fitting TRBD1. V lost 5 bases to trimming and J lost 5 bases; unmatched junction nucleotides: 5. CDR3 length equals 14 residues. Germline CDR1 is SGHTA and CDR2 is FQGNSA.

This clone has a single count. This rearrangement joins TRBV4-1 to TRBJ1-2; 7 bases map to TRBD1. Germline lookup yields CDR1 MGHRA and CDR2 YSYEKL. The V and J ends lost 1 base and 7 bases, in that order; junction bases with no gene match: 6. There are 14 residues in the CDR3. The CDR3 DNA reads TGCGCCAGCAGCCAAGTAGAAGGGGGCGTTGGCTACACCTTC. It specifies CASSQVEGGVGYTF.

The V gene is TRBV5-4, the J gene TRBJ1-1; 10 nucleotides line up with TRBD1. From germline, CDR1 is SGHNT and CDR2 YYREEE (reference sequence). This CDR3 comprises 15 residues. The J segment lost 2 bases and the V segment lost 4 bases, leaving 5 bases of the junction unmatched. The CDR3 DNA reads as TGTGCCAGCAGCGCTGGACAGGGGGTTAACACTGAAGCTTTCTTT. The encoded protein is CASSAGQGVNTEAFF.

This chain joins TRBV2 and TRBJ2-5, with a weak D call TRBD2 (5 bases). The V and J ends lost 7 bases and 4 bases respectively, with 16 bases between them. CDR3 size: 14 residues. CDR1 SNHLY and CDR2 FYNNEI come from the germline V gene. Here the CDR3 DNA reads TGTGCCAGCATGGGAGAGATCGAGTTAGAGACCCAGTACTTC. Amino acid sequence: CASMGEIELETQYF.